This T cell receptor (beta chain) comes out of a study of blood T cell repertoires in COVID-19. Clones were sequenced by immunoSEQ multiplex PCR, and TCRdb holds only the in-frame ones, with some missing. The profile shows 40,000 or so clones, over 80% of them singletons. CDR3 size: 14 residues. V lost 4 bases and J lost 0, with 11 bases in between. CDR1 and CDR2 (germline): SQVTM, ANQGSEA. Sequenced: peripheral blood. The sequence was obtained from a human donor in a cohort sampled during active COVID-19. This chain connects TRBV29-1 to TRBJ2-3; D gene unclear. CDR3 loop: CSVAPQFSTDTQYF. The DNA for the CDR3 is TGCAGCGTTGCGCCACAGTTTAGCACAGATACGCAGTATTTT.